This is a list of T cell receptor beta chains from one sample in a study of CD8 T cells in Susac syndrome. TCRdb reanalysed the immunoSEQ multiplex PCR reads using MiXCR and keeps one entry per CDR3 protein. Found here are about 100,000 distinct CDR3 sequences, 80% to 95% of them singletons; the top ten hold 0.25% to 0.4%. Sequenced material: CD8+ T cells from PBMCs. These receptors were obtained from a human donor in good health. The conserved cysteine and the conserved F or W are not part of the CDR3 here. Fields, in order: J gene, V gene, CDR3 protein.

>TRBJ1-4|TRBV6-6
ASRSLGEGTNEKLF
>TRBJ2-2|TRBV6-5
ASSYGGYTGELF
>TRBJ1-1|TRBV5-1
ASSEGQGHTEAF
>TRBJ2-3|TRBV6-4
ASSALAGDSDTQY
>TRBJ2-1|TRBV9
ASSAPGGSYNEQF
>TRBJ2-3|TRBV6-6
ASSYKLGGDTQY
>TRBJ1-2|TRBV19
ASGTDYGYT
>TRBJ2-3|TRBV5-1
ASSLVEDTDTQY
>TRBJ2-3|TRBV7-6
ASTLGTSGGATDTQY
>TRBJ2-7|TRBV9
ASSVDGTYEQY
>TRBJ1-1|TRBV6-5
ASSYVGTSSEAF
>TRBJ2-3|TRBV6-5
ASSYSGDTDTQY
>TRBJ2-1|TRBV9
ASSPGTGGYYNEQF
>TRBJ2-3|TRBV4-2
ASSQDSSGLDTQY
>TRBJ2-3|TRBV29-1
SALGADTQY
>TRBJ2-3|TRBV6-6
ASSYGSWDTQY
>TRBJ2-7|TRBV19
ATSQGVNEQY
>TRBJ1-2|TRBV13
ASSLGLQDAGYT
>TRBJ2-7|TRBV7-8
ASSLGVEIYEQY
>TRBJ1-2|TRBV29-1
SVDVDRGGNYGYT
>TRBJ1-5|TRBV4-2
ASSQGGSSNQPQH
>TRBJ2-1|TRBV7-2
ASSKPQRSYNEQF
>TRBJ2-5|TRBV7-3
ASSTGLGEETQY
>TRBJ2-7|TRBV7-9
ASSLAQGIVSEQY
>TRBJ2-7|TRBV20-1
SARGRGDLEQY
>TRBJ2-3|TRBV9
ASSSMIDRADTQY
>TRBJ2-1|TRBV4-2
ASSQDRGAYEQF
>TRBJ2-7|TRBV5-6
ASRDRSSYEQY
>TRBJ2-7|TRBV6-2/TRBV6-3
ASTLTAAYEQY
>TRBJ2-1|TRBV30
AWNFFRGGPYNEQF
>TRBJ2-2|TRBV29-1
SALAGNTGELF
>TRBJ2-5|TRBV9
ASLHQGRETQY
>TRBJ2-1|TRBV7-6
ASSLSGGYNEQF
>TRBJ2-2|TRBV5-4
ASSFPSRGLAGELF
>TRBJ1-2|TRBV7-9
ASSKDSYGYT
>TRBJ2-1|TRBV20-1
SAREQEGAYNEQF
>TRBJ2-7|TRBV5-6
ASSQDRAYEQY
>TRBJ1-1|TRBV12-3/TRBV12-4
ASSGGYGTEAF
>TRBJ1-1|TRBV6-1
ASSTWQLNTEAF
>TRBJ2-6|TRBV6-1
ASLRDRYSGANVLT
>TRBJ1-2|TRBV2
ASSAQAMDGYT
>TRBJ2-5|TRBV3-1
ASSQEDAGVADGTQY
>TRBJ1-3|TRBV12-5
ASGFAGDTIY
>TRBJ1-4|TRBV7-8
ASSTSGTVELF
>TRBJ1-6|TRBV25-1
ASAPPGSSYNSPLH
>TRBJ2-7|TRBV11-3
ASSLARLGQRTYEQY
>TRBJ1-2|TRBV7-9
ASSQGGGYT
>TRBJ2-7|TRBV10-3
AISAPGTSAEQY
>TRBJ1-1|TRBV29-1
SVVSGQGARSTEAF
>TRBJ2-7|TRBV6-5
ASSWGRGNEQY